The rows below give T cell receptor beta chains drawn from one sample of a study of CD4 T cells in relation to SARS-CoV-2 and coronaviruses. The repertoire was sequenced with immunoSEQ multiplex PCR; TCRdb's copy has only in-frame clones and lacks some. The table lists tens of thousands of clones, roughly 94% of them singletons. The sequenced sample consisted of naive CD4+ T cells from PBMCs. The receptors come from an adult with COVID-19. Both conserved end residues are part of each CDR3. The D gene is left open where the match is weak. Clone size is shown for a subset of rows, as once, few, many or a class of expanded clone.

once,TRBV11-2,TRBJ2-3,TRBD2,TGTGCCAGCAGCGCTTACCCTAGCGGGAGCACAGATACGCAGTATTTT,CASSAYPSGSTDTQYF
NA,TRBV20-1,TRBJ2-1,NA,TGCAGTGCTAGCGGGTCCAATGAGCAGTTCTTC,CSASGSNEQFF
NA,TRBV7-9,TRBJ1-1,TRBD1,TGTGCCAGCAGCCAGGGGACAGGGGCTTTTACTGAAGCTTTCTTT,CASSQGTGAFTEAFF
NA,TRBV7-2,TRBJ2-7,NA,TGTGCCAGCAGCTTAGCTGGAGTCTACGAGCAGTACTTC,CASSLAGVYEQYF
NA,TRBV19,TRBJ1-5,NA,TGTGCCAGTCAATTGAGAGGACGGGCTAGCAATCAGCCCCAGCATTTT,CASQLRGRASNQPQHF
NA,TRBV5-1,TRBJ1-1,NA,TGCGCCAGCAGCTTATACGCAGGGGCAATGAACACTGAAGCTTTCTTT,CASSLYAGAMNTEAFF
NA,TRBV7-2,TRBJ2-2,TRBD1,TGTGCCAGCAGCGCAGACAGGGACACCGGGGAGCTGTTTTTT,CASSADRDTGELFF
NA,TRBV4-1,TRBJ1-6,TRBD1,TGCGCCAGCAGCCAAGAGGGGGACAGGCAAAACAATTCACCCCTCCACTTT,CASSQEGDRQNNSPLHF
NA,TRBV12-2,TRBJ2-7,NA,TGTGCAAGTCGCTTAACTCCGGGACAAGAGTCCTTC,CASRLTPGQESF
NA,TRBV28,TRBJ2-2,NA,TGTGCCAGCAGACGAAACACCGGGGAGCTGTTTTTT,CASRRNTGELFF
NA,TRBV5-1,TRBJ2-1,TRBD1,TGCGCCAGCAAAGGGGGACAGGGGATCAATGAGCAGTTCTTC,CASKGGQGINEQFF
NA,TRBV4-1,TRBJ2-1,TRBD2,TGCGCCAGCAAAGCCACTAGCGGGAGGGCCGGTGAGCAGTTCTTC,CASKATSGRAGEQFF
NA,TRBV27,TRBJ1-2,TRBD1,TGTGCCAGCAGTGCCGGGACAGGGGAGACTGGCTACACCTTC,CASSAGTGETGYTF
NA,TRBV5-1,TRBJ2-3,NA,TGCGCCAGCAGCTTGCGCTCGGCGACAGATACGCAGTATTTT,CASSLRSATDTQYF
NA,TRBV3-1/TRBV3-2,TRBJ1-3,NA,TGTGCCAGCAGCCAAGGTACGGCAAATTCTGGAAACACCATATATTTT,CASSQGTANSGNTIYF
NA,TRBV27,TRBJ2-3,TRBD2,TGTGCCAGCAGTTTAGGTCTAGCGGGAGGGTTTTTAGATACGCAGTATTTT,CASSLGLAGGFLDTQYF
once,TRBV11-3,TRBJ2-5,TRBD1,TGTGCCAGCAGCCCCAGTGGTGCCAGGGGGGAGACCCAGTACTTC,CASSPSGARGETQYF
NA,TRBV3-1/TRBV3-2,TRBJ2-5,TRBD2,TGTGCCAGCAGTCTAGCGGGAGTCACAGAGACCCAGTACTTC,CASSLAGVTETQYF
NA,TRBV4-1,TRBJ2-7,NA,TGCGCCAGCAGCCAAGGACACCTGAGCTCCTACGAGCAGTACTTC,CASSQGHLSSYEQYF
NA,TRBV29-1,TRBJ1-1,NA,TGCAGCGTTGTGGGGGGAGGAAACACTGAAGCTTTCTTT,CSVVGGGNTEAFF
NA,TRBV12-3/TRBV12-4,TRBJ2-5,NA,TGTGCCAGCAGTGAACAGGGTCTGGAGACCCAGTACTTC,CASSEQGLETQYF
NA,TRBV7-9,TRBJ1-1,NA,TGTGCCAGCAGCCTCTCCGGAATCTTGAACACTGAAGCTTTCTTT,CASSLSGILNTEAFF
NA,TRBV30,TRBJ2-1,TRBD2,TGTGCCTGGAGTTTTTTAGCGGGAGTTTACAGTGAGCAGTTCTTC,CAWSFLAGVYSEQFF
once,TRBV7-3,TRBJ2-2,NA,TGTGCCAGCAGCCCGCAGCAGGGAAACACCGGGGAGCTGTTTTTT,CASSPQQGNTGELFF
NA,TRBV7-2,TRBJ1-1,TRBD1,TGTGCCGGCAACAGGGGTCCCCACACTGAAGCTTTCTTT,CAGNRGPHTEAFF
NA,TRBV11-1,TRBJ2-2,NA,TGTGCCAGCAGCTCCCCGCTCACCGGGGAGCTGTTTTTT,CASSSPLTGELFF
once,TRBV5-1,TRBJ1-2,NA,TGCGCCAGCAGCTCACGCCGGGTGGGCAGGGTATTGAGCTACACCTTC,CASSSRRVGRVLSYTF
NA,TRBV5-4,TRBJ1-1,NA,TGTGCCAGCAGCTTGGCAGGAAATAGTGAAGCTTTCTTT,CASSLAGNSEAFF
once,TRBV9,TRBJ2-1,TRBD2,TGTGCCAGCAGCGTAGAAAGTCGGGCGGGAGGCCCCTACAATGAGCAGTTCTTC,CASSVESRAGGPYNEQFF
NA,TRBV5-1,TRBJ2-1,TRBD2,TGCGCCAGCAGAGCGGGAGGCTCCCCCTCCTACAATGAGCAGTTCTTC,CASRAGGSPSYNEQFF
NA,TRBV6-5,TRBJ2-7,NA,TGTGCCAGCAGTTACGGGGGCTCCCCGCAGCAGTACTTC,CASSYGGSPQQYF
NA,TRBV7-3,TRBJ2-2,TRBD1,TGTGCCAGCAGCCCATTGACAGGGGGCAACACCGGGGAGCTGTTTTTT,CASSPLTGGNTGELFF
NA,TRBV19,TRBJ1-4,NA,TGTGCCAGTACAGGGACCGGAAAACTGTTTTTT,CASTGTGKLFF
NA,TRBV6-4,TRBJ2-7,NA,TGTGCCAGCAGTGCCGTCAGATACCCGACCAGCTCCTACGAGCAGTACTTC,CASSAVRYPTSSYEQYF
NA,TRBV21-1,TRBJ2-1,NA,TGTGCCAGCAGCAAAACCAGAGGGCCTAGCGGGGGACCGAGCTACAATGAGCAGTTCTTC,CASSKTRGPSGGPSYNEQFF
NA,TRBV20-1,TRBJ2-5,NA,TGCAGTGCTAGAGCTAGAGAGACCCAGTACTTC,CSARARETQYF
NA,TRBV7-2,TRBJ2-5,NA,TGTGCCAGCAGCTTAGCGACGGGCCTGGAGACCCAGTACTTC,CASSLATGLETQYF
NA,TRBV18,TRBJ1-2,NA,TGTGCCAGCTCACCATTGGCGGCACCCAACTATGGCTACACCTTC,CASSPLAAPNYGYTF
few,TRBV27,TRBJ2-1,TRBD1,TGTGCCAGCAGGGATCCGGGACAGGGTAGGGATGAGCAGTTCTTC,CASRDPGQGRDEQFF
NA,TRBV7-8,TRBJ2-1,NA,TGTGCCAGCAGCTTAAGTTTCGAGGAGGTCTATGAGCAGTTCTTC,CASSLSFEEVYEQFF
NA,TRBV5-1,TRBJ1-1,NA,TGCGCCAGCGGCTCAGGGGTGTCAAATGAAGCTTTCTTT,CASGSGVSNEAFF
NA,TRBV2,TRBJ1-1,NA,TGTGCCAGCAGTGCCGACGGGAACACTGAAGCTTTCTTT,CASSADGNTEAFF
NA,TRBV5-4,TRBJ2-1,TRBD1,TGTGCCAGCAGCTTGGATCGACAGGGCTACAATGAGCAGTTCTTC,CASSLDRQGYNEQFF
NA,TRBV9,TRBJ2-1,TRBD2,TGTGCCAGCAGCCCGAAGATCGGACTAGCGGGAGCCCGATACTCCTACAATGAGCAGTTCTTC,CASSPKIGLAGARYSYNEQFF
NA,TRBV6-2/TRBV6-3,TRBJ2-5,NA,TGTGCCAGCAGCGACGGGCAGACCCAGTACTTC,CASSDGQTQYF
NA,TRBV7-9,TRBJ2-5,NA,TGTGCCAGCAGCTTCCCATCCGGGTCACCAGCAAGGAAAGAGACCCAGTACTTC,CASSFPSGSPARKETQYF
NA,TRBV28,TRBJ2-7,NA,TGTGCCAGCAGTTCCTCCGGCGAGCAGTACTTC,CASSSSGEQYF
NA,TRBV9,TRBJ2-3,TRBD2,TGTGCCAGCAGCGTAGGACTAGCGGGAACTAGCACAGATACGCAGTATTTT,CASSVGLAGTSTDTQYF
NA,TRBV2,TRBJ2-5,NA,TGTGCCAGCAGGGGGGAGGAAGAGACCCAGTACTTC,CASRGEEETQYF